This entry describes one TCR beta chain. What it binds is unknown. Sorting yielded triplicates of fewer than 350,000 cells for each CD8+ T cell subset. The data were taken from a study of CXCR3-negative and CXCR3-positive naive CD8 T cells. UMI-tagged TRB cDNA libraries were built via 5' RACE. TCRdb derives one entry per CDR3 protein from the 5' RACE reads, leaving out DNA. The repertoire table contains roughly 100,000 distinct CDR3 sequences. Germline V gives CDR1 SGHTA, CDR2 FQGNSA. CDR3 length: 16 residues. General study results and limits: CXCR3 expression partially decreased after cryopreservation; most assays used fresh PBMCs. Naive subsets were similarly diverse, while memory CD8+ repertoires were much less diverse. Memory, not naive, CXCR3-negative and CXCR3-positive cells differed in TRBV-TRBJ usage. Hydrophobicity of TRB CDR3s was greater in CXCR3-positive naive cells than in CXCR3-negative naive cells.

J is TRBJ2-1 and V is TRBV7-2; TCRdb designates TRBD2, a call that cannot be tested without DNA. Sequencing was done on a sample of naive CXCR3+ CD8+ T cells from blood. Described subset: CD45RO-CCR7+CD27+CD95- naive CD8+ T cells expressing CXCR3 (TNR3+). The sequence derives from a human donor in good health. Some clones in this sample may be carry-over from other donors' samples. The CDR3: CASSLGVMGGANEQFF.